These T cell receptor beta chains were read from a single sample in a study of blood T cell repertoires in COVID-19. The data were produced by immunoSEQ multiplex PCR, yet TCRdb's version contains in-frame clones alone and is incomplete. The sample gives around 110,000 clones, 83% of which show up once; over 2% is in the top ten. The sequenced material came from peripheral blood. The receptors shown here come from a man aged 30 to 39 with acute or convalescent COVID-19. CDR3s include the opening cysteine and the closing phenylalanine or tryptophan. Fields, in order: J gene, V gene, clone size, CDR3 length, D gene, CDR3 DNA, CDR3 protein. The D gene is left open where the match is weak. The size of a clone is reported for some rows only, either as once, few or many, or as a class for expanded clones.

J: TRBJ2-5
V: TRBV6-2/TRBV6-3
size: few
length: 15
D: TRBD1
DNA: TGTGCCAGCAGTACCGGACAGGGGGCCGGAGAGACCCAGTACTTC
CDR3: CASSTGQGAGETQYF

J: TRBJ2-3
V: TRBV3-1/TRBV3-2
size: once
length: 16
D: TRBD2
DNA: TGTGCCAGCAGCCCAATAGCGGGGGGCCCCACAGATACGCAGTATTTT
CDR3: CASSPIAGGPTDTQYF

J: TRBJ1-5
V: TRBV19
size: NA
length: 18
D: TRBD1
DNA: TGTGCCAGTAGTAGGAGGGGACAGGGTGATTATAGCAATCAGCCCCAGCATTTT
CDR3: CASSRRGQGDYSNQPQHF

J: TRBJ2-5
V: TRBV19
size: NA
length: 16
D: TRBD1
DNA: TGTGCCAGTAGTATAGGCCGGGGCAGGGGGCTTGAGACCCAGTACTTC
CDR3: CASSIGRGRGLETQYF

J: TRBJ2-1
V: TRBV7-2
size: NA
length: 13
D: NA
DNA: TGTGCCAGCAGCTTAGCGGCAGGGAATGAGCAGTTCTTC
CDR3: CASSLAAGNEQFF

J: TRBJ2-1
V: TRBV11-3
size: NA
length: 16
D: TRBD2
DNA: TGTGCCAGCAGCGTACAGGGACTAGCGGGAGGGGATGAGCAGTTCTTC
CDR3: CASSVQGLAGGDEQFF

J: TRBJ1-1
V: TRBV4-1
size: NA
length: 14
D: TRBD1
DNA: TGCGCCAGCAGCCAGACGGACAGGGATACTGAAGCTTTCTTT
CDR3: CASSQTDRDTEAFF

J: TRBJ2-2
V: TRBV4-3
size: NA
length: 16
D: TRBD2
DNA: TGCGCCAGCAGCCAAGATGCGGGGGGGAACACCGGGGAGCTGTTTTTT
CDR3: CASSQDAGGNTGELFF

J: TRBJ2-1
V: TRBV7-9
size: NA
length: 17
D: TRBD2
DNA: TGTGCCAGCACCCCGGAGAGCGGGGGTCGCCCCTACAATGAGCAGTTCTTC
CDR3: CASTPESGGRPYNEQFF

J: TRBJ2-1
V: TRBV20-1
size: NA
length: 13
D: NA
DNA: TGCAGTGCTAGTTGGGTTAGCAGGGATGAGCAGTTCTTC
CDR3: CSASWVSRDEQFF

J: TRBJ2-7
V: TRBV5-1
size: NA
length: 11
D: NA
DNA: TGCGCCAGCAGCGCGGACTACGAGCAGTACTTC
CDR3: CASSADYEQYF

J: TRBJ2-1
V: TRBV5-1
size: NA
length: 16
D: TRBD2
DNA: TGCGCCAGCAGCTCTGGACTAGCGGGAACCTACAATGAGCAGTTCTTC
CDR3: CASSSGLAGTYNEQFF

J: TRBJ1-3
V: TRBV11-2
size: few
length: 14
D: NA
DNA: TGTGCCAGCAGCACTTCCGCTGCTGGAAACACCATATATTTT
CDR3: CASSTSAAGNTIYF

J: TRBJ1-2
V: TRBV7-9
size: NA
length: 12
D: NA
DNA: TGTGCCAGCAGCCCGAGCCCCTATGGCTACACCTTC
CDR3: CASSPSPYGYTF

J: TRBJ2-1
V: TRBV29-1
size: NA
length: 14
D: TRBD2
DNA: TGCAGCGTTGAACGTAGCGGGGGTAACAGTGAGCAGTTCTTC
CDR3: CSVERSGGNSEQFF

J: TRBJ1-4
V: TRBV6-5
size: NA
length: 14
D: TRBD1
DNA: TGTGCCAGCAGACCGGGACAGCATAATGAAAAACTGTTTTTT
CDR3: CASRPGQHNEKLFF

J: TRBJ2-1
V: TRBV7-3
size: NA
length: 14
D: TRBD2
DNA: TGTGCCAGCAGCCCGGGGACTAGCCGCAATGAGCAGTTCTTC
CDR3: CASSPGTSRNEQFF

J: TRBJ2-3
V: TRBV7-2
size: NA
length: 13
D: NA
DNA: TGTGCCAGCAGCTTTTCTTTCACAGATACGCAGTATTTT
CDR3: CASSFSFTDTQYF

J: TRBJ1-5
V: TRBV6-1
size: few
length: 15
D: NA
DNA: TGTGCCAGCAGTGAAGGGAGACGGGGGGATCAGCCCCAGCATTTT
CDR3: CASSEGRRGDQPQHF

J: TRBJ1-4
V: TRBV15
size: NA
length: 17
D: NA
DNA: TGTGCCACCAGCAGAGATTTAGCCTTTGCAACTAATGAAAAACTGTTTTTT
CDR3: CATSRDLAFATNEKLFF

J: TRBJ2-5
V: TRBV19
size: NA
length: 15
D: TRBD1
DNA: TGTGCCAGTAGGGGAACAGGGTCAGGGGGAGAGACCCAGTACTTC
CDR3: CASRGTGSGGETQYF

J: TRBJ2-1
V: TRBV3-1/TRBV3-2
size: NA
length: 15
D: TRBD1
DNA: TGTGCCAGCAGCCCTAGACAGACAGGGGTCGATGAGCAGTTCTTC
CDR3: CASSPRQTGVDEQFF

J: TRBJ2-3
V: TRBV11-2
size: once
length: 16
D: TRBD2
DNA: TGTGCCAGCAGCTTTACTAGCGGGAGAAGCACAGATACGCAGTATTTT
CDR3: CASSFTSGRSTDTQYF

J: TRBJ2-3
V: TRBV5-8
size: NA
length: 16
D: TRBD2
DNA: TGTGCCAGCAGCTTGGGACTAGCCCCATACACAGATACGCAGTATTTT
CDR3: CASSLGLAPYTDTQYF

J: TRBJ2-3
V: TRBV9
size: NA
length: 18
D: TRBD2
DNA: TGTGCCAGCAGCGTAGCGGGACTAGCGGGAGGGAGCACAGATACGCAGTATTTT
CDR3: CASSVAGLAGGSTDTQYF

J: TRBJ2-2
V: TRBV2
size: few
length: 16
D: TRBD1
DNA: TGTGCCAGCAGTACCGGGACAGGGGGCAGGACCGGGGAGCTGTTTTTT
CDR3: CASSTGTGGRTGELFF

J: TRBJ2-2
V: TRBV3-1/TRBV3-2
size: NA
length: 18
D: TRBD2
DNA: TGTGCCAGCAGCCCTGGACTAGCGGGACAGACGAACACCGGGGAGCTGTTTTTT
CDR3: CASSPGLAGQTNTGELFF

J: TRBJ1-5
V: TRBV19
size: NA
length: 16
D: TRBD1
DNA: TGTGCCAGTAGTATAGAGGGACAGAGCCCTTATCAGCCCCAGCATTTT
CDR3: CASSIEGQSPYQPQHF